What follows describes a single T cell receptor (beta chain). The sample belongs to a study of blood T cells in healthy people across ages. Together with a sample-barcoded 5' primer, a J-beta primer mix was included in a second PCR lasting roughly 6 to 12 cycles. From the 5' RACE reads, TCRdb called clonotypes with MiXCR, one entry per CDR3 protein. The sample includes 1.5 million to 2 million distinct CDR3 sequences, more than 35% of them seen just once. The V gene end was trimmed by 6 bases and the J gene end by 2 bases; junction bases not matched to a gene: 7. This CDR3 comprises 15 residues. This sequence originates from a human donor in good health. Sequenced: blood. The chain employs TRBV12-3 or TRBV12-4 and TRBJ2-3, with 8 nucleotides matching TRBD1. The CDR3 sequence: CASRGTGVNTDTQYF. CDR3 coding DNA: TGTGCCAGCAGGGGGACAGGAGTAAACACAGATACGCAGTATTTT.